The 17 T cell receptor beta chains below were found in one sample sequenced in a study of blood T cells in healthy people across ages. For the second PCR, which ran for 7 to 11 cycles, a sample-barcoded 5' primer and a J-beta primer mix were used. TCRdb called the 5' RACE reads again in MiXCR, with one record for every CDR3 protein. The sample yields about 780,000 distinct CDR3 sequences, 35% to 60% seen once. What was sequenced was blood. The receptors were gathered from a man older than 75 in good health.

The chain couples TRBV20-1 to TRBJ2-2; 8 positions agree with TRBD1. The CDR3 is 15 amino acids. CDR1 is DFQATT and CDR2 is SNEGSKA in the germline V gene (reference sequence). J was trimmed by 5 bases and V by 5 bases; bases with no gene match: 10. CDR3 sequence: CSAQQGGQETGELFF. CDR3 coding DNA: TGCAGTGCTCAACAGGGGGGCCAGGAAACCGGGGAGCTGTTTTTT.

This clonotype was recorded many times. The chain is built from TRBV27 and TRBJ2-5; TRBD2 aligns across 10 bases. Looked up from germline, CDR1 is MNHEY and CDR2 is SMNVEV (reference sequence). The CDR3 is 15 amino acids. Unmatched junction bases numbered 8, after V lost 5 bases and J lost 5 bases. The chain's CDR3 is CASSPLAGVVETQYF. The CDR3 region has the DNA TGTGCCAGCAGTCCGCTAGCGGGAGTCGTGGAGACCCAGTACTTC.

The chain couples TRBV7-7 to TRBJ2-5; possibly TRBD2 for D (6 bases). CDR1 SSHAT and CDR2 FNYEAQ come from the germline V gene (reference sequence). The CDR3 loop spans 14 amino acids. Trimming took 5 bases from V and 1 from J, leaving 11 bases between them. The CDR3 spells CASSVSGSQETQYF. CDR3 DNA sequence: TGTGCCAGCAGCGTCAGCGGGTCCCAAGAGACCCAGTACTTC. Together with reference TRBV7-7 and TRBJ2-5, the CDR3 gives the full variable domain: GAGVSQSPRYKVTKRGQDVTLRCDPISSHATLYWYQQALGQGPEFLTYFNYEAQPDKSGLPSDRFSAERPEGSISTLTIQRTEQRDSAMYRCASSVSGSQETQYFGPGTRLLVL.

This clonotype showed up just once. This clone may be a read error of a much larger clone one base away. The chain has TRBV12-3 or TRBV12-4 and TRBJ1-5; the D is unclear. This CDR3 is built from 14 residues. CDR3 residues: CASSLSGSDQPQHF. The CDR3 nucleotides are TGTGCCAGCAGTTTGAGTGGTAGCGATCAGCCCCAGCATTTT.

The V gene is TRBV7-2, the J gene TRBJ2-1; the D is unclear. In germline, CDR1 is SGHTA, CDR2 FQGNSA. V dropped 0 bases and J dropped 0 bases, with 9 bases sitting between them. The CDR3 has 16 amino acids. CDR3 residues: CASSLAAASSYNEQFF. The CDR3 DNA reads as TGTGCCAGCAGCTTAGCGGCGGCTAGCTCCTACAATGAGCAGTTCTTC.

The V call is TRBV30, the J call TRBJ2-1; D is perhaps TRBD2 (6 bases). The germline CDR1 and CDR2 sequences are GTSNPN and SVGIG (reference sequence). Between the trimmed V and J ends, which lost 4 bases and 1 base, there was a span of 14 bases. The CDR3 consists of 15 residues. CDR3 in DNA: TGTGCCTGGACAGGTAGACTAGGTTCCTACAATGAGCAGTTCTTC. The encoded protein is CAWTGRLGSYNEQFF.

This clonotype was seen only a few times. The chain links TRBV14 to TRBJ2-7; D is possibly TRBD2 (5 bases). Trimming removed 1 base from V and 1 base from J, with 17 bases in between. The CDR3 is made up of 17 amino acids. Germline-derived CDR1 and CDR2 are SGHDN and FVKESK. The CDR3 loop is CASSQAPWELRSYEQYF. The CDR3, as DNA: TGTGCCAGCAGCCAAGCACCCTGGGAGCTGAGGTCCTACGAGCAGTACTTC.

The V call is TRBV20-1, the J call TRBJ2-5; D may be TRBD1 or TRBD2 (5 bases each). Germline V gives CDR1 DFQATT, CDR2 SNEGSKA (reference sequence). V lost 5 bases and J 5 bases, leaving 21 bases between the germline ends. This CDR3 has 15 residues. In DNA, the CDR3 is TGCAGTGCTTCACTTACGGGGCGCCGAGAGGAGACCCAGTACTTC. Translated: CSASLTGRREETQYF.

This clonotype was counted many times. CDR3 amino acids: CASSLAGPYEQYF. The CDR3 nucleotides are TGTGCCAGCAGCTTGGCAGGACCCTACGAGCAGTACTTC. The chain joins TRBV5-6 to TRBJ2-7; D ambiguous. The CDR3 has 13 amino acids. Germline CDR1 reads SGHDT; CDR2 reads YYEEEE. Trimming pared 0 bases from V and 2 bases from J, leaving 6 bases between.

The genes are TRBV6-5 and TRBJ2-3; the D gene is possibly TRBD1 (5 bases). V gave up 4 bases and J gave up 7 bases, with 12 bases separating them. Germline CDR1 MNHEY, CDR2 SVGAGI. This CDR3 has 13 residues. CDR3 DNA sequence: TGTGCCAGCAGTTCAGCCAGGGCTCATACGCAGTATTTT. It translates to CASSSARAHTQYF.

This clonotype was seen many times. The CDR3 is CASSLAGGTSTDTQYF. In DNA, the CDR3 is TGTGCCAGCAGCTTAGCGGGAGGGACAAGCACAGATACGCAGTATTTT. The rearrangement joins TRBV7-6 to TRBJ2-3; perhaps TRBD2 as D (7 bases). With 0 bases removed from V and 0 bases from J, the gap between germline ends came to 10 bases. CDR1 is SGHVS, CDR2 FNYEAQ, per germline. The CDR3 length is 16 residues.

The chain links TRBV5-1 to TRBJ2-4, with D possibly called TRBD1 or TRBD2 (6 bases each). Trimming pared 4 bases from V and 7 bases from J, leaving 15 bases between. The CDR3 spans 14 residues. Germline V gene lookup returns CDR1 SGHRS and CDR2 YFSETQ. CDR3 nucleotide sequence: TGCGCCAGCAGCCCTGGGGGGCTAGCCAACATTCAGTACTTC. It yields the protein CASSPGGLANIQYF.

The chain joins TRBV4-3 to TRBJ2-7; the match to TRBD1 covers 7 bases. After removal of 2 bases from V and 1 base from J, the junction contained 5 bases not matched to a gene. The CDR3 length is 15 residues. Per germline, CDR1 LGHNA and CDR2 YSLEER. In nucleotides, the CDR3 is TGCGCCAGCAGCCAAACTGGACAGGCGTCCTACGAGCAGTACTTC. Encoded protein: CASSQTGQASYEQYF.

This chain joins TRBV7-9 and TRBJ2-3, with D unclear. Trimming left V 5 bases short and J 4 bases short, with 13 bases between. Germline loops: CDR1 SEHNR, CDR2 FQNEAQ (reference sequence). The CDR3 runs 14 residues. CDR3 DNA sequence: TGTGCCAGCAGCCGACCCCGCTTACCAGATACGCAGTATTTT. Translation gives CASSRPRLPDTQYF.

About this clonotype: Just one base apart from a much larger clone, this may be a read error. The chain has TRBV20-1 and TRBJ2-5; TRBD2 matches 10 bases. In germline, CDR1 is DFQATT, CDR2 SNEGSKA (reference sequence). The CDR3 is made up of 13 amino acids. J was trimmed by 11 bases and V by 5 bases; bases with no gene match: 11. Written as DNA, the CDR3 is TGCAGTGCTCCGGGACTAGCGAGCGAAGAGCAGTACTTC. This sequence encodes CSAPGLASEEQYF.

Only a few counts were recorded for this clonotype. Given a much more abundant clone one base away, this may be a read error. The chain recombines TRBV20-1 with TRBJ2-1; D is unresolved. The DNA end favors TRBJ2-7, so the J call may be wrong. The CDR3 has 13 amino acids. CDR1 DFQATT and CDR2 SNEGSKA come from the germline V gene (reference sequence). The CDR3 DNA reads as TGCAGTGCCGAAATGAATTCCTACAATGAGCAGTACTTC. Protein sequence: CSAEMNSYNEQYF.

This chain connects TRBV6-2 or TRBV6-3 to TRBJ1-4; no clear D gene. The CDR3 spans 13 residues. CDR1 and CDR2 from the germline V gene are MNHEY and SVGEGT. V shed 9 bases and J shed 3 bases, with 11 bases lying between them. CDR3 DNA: TGTGCCAGTCGGTCCCACGCTAATGAAAAACTGTTTTTT. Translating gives CASRSHANEKLFF.